The entry below describes one T cell receptor beta chain. Antigen specificity is unknown. Its ends do not fully match the called genes, so a read error is possible. This CDR3 spans 12 amino acids. The germline gives CDR1 SGHDT, CDR2 YYEEEE. The entry originates in a study of T cells in tuberculosis. Findings of the study overall: Samples were chosen by availability of cryopreserved specimens. GEM motif frequencies gave around 70% accuracy; the GMM repertoire gave about 90%. Active tuberculosis alpha repertoires lay closer to GMM-specific TCRs than controls'.

Generated by immunoSEQ multiplex PCR, the TCRdb table keeps only in-frame clones and is missing some. Among roughly 44,000 clones listed, about 95% were seen once. The sequenced material came from PBMCs. The gene calls are TRBV5-6 and TRBJ2-1; D might be TRBD1 (5 bases). The clonotype was recovered from a donor under 30 with latent tuberculosis or without tuberculosis infection. The CDR3 nucleotides are TGTGCCAGCACCTATGGAAGGGGTTGGGATATCTTC. Translated, it gives CASTYGRGWDIF.